A selection of T cell receptor beta chains follows, all from one sample in a study of shared clonotypes between healthy human individuals. Sequenced by immunoSEQ multiplex PCR; TCRdb stores in-frame clones only, minus some. The repertoire includes fewer than 3 million clones, around 93% of them detected once, and more than 0.35% sits in the top ten. The sample was naive CD4+ T cells from PBMCs. All receptors derive from a man younger than 35 in good health. Some clones in this sample may be carry-over from other donors' samples. Both conserved end residues are part of each CDR3. D genes are given only for firm matches. Clone size is not always given. Where it is, it says once, few, many or a class for expanded clones.

size | J | D | V | CDR3 | DNA
. | TRBJ2-3 | . | TRBV9 | CASSVGGNTQYF | TGTGCCAGCAGCGTAGGAGGAAATACGCAGTATTTT
. | TRBJ2-3 | TRBD2 | TRBV7-2 | CASSYPSRGIAGVSTQYF | TGTGCCAGCAGCTATCCTTCCCGGGGGATAGCGGGAGTGTCTACGCAGTATTTT
. | TRBJ2-3 | . | TRBV9 | CASSVVAGSGDTQYF | TGTGCCAGCAGCGTAGTCGCAGGGTCGGGAGATACGCAGTATTTT
. | TRBJ1-3 | . | TRBV4-1 | CASSQYSNTIYF | TGCGCCAGCAGCCAATACAGTAACACCATATATTTT
. | TRBJ2-5 | TRBD2 | TRBV10-3 | CAIGEREGGTQYF | TGTGCCATCGGTGAGCGGGAGGGCGGGACCCAGTACTTC
. | TRBJ2-1 | TRBD2 | TRBV7-3 | CASSSSRSGLAGDLGGYNEQFF | TGTGCCAGCAGCTCTTCGCGTAGCGGACTAGCGGGAGACCTCGGAGGCTACAATGAGCAGTTCTTC
. | TRBJ1-3 | . | TRBV18 | CASSLAIAGGTGNTIYF | TGTGCCAGCTCACTTGCGATCGCGGGGGGAACTGGAAACACCATATATTTT
. | TRBJ2-1 | . | TRBV20-1 | CSARAGSGQFF | TGCAGTGCTAGAGCCGGGAGTGGGCAGTTCTTC
. | TRBJ1-1 | . | TRBV29-1 | CSVVGLSGVGSEAFF | TGCAGCGTTGTAGGACTATCGGGGGTAGGTTCCGAAGCTTTCTTT
. | TRBJ2-1 | . | TRBV5-1 | CASSWGRDNEQFF | TGCGCCAGCAGCTGGGGTCGCGACAATGAGCAGTTCTTC
. | TRBJ1-4 | TRBD1 | TRBV6-5 | CASSSTGGREKLFF | TGTGCCAGCAGTTCAACAGGGGGCCGGGAAAAACTGTTTTTT
. | TRBJ1-3 | . | TRBV5-1 | CASSVRPRVERGNTIYF | TGCGCCAGCAGCGTACGACCGAGGGTGGAACGTGGAAACACCATATATTTT
. | TRBJ1-4 | . | TRBV28 | CASSLLVRERMFF | TGTGCCAGCAGTTTATTAGTCCGCGAAAGGATGTTTTTT
. | TRBJ2-3 | TRBD2 | TRBV5-4 | CASSNKSGRAGRTQYF | TGTGCCAGCAGCAACAAAAGCGGGAGGGCTGGACGCACGCAGTATTTT
. | TRBJ1-5 | . | TRBV4-2 | CASSQDPLAPQHF | TGTGCCAGCAGCCAAGATCCCTTGGCGCCCCAGCATTTT
. | TRBJ1-5 | TRBD1 | TRBV28 | CASRISGGGNQPQHF | TGTGCCAGCAGAATCTCAGGGGGCGGCAATCAGCCCCAGCATTTT
. | TRBJ2-3 | . | TRBV5-1 | CASSRLVGQTDTQYF | TGCGCCAGCAGCCGCTTGGTAGGACAGACAGATACGCAGTATTTT
. | TRBJ2-1 | . | TRBV15 | CATSRDRGARGNEQFF | TGTGCCACCAGCAGAGATCGCGGGGCGCGCGGCAATGAGCAGTTCTTC
. | TRBJ2-7 | TRBD1 | TRBV7-8 | CASNGGQGAYEQYF | TGTGCCAGCAACGGGGGACAGGGGGCGTACGAGCAGTACTTC
. | TRBJ1-2 | TRBD1 | TRBV28 | CASSLRQGREGTF | TGTGCCAGCAGTTTACGACAGGGGCGGGAGGGCACCTTC
. | TRBJ2-2 | . | TRBV7-7 | CASSFDSGELFF | TGTGCCAGCAGCTTCGACTCCGGGGAGCTGTTTTTT
. | TRBJ1-1 | . | TRBV4-3 | CASSPRAAGGGTEAFF | TGCGCCAGCAGCCCGCGGGCCGCCGGGGGTGGAACTGAAGCTTTCTTT
. | TRBJ1-5 | TRBD1 | TRBV19 | CASSTTTGGWQPQHF | TGTGCCAGTAGTACCACAACAGGGGGTTGGCAGCCCCAGCATTTT
. | TRBJ2-5 | . | TRBV29-1 | CSVTSWVGETQYF | TGCAGCGTTACTAGCTGGGTTGGGGAGACCCAGTACTTC
. | TRBJ2-7 | . | TRBV4-3 | CASSRLFGYEQYF | TGCGCCAGCAGCCGCCTCTTTGGCTACGAGCAGTACTTC
. | TRBJ2-5 | . | TRBV5-8 | CASSLEGTSAVRGTQYF | TGTGCCAGCAGCTTGGAGGGGACATCAGCGGTAAGAGGGACCCAGTACTTC
. | TRBJ2-3 | TRBD2 | TRBV7-6 | CASSLYSGSSTDTQYF | TGTGCCAGCAGCCTGTATAGCGGGAGTAGCACAGATACGCAGTATTTT
. | TRBJ2-1 | TRBD2 | TRBV5-1 | CASSLPETSGSYNEQFF | TGCGCCAGCAGCTTGCCCGAGACTAGCGGCTCCTACAATGAGCAGTTCTTC
. | TRBJ2-5 | TRBD1 | TRBV5-1 | CASSLGQGLQETQYF | TGCGCCAGCAGCTTGGGACAGGGGTTGCAAGAGACCCAGTACTTC
. | TRBJ2-5 | TRBD2 | TRBV6-5 | CASSFGFGRAGETQYF | TGTGCCAGCAGTTTTGGCTTCGGCCGAGCGGGGGAGACCCAGTACTTC
. | TRBJ2-1 | TRBD1 | TRBV25-1 | CASTPFVGQGYNEQFF | TGTGCCAGCACCCCTTTTGTGGGACAGGGCTACAATGAGCAGTTCTTC
. | TRBJ1-2 | TRBD1 | TRBV11-2 | CASSPSWDRGNYGYTF | TGTGCCAGCAGCCCGTCCTGGGACAGGGGTAACTATGGCTACACCTTC
. | TRBJ1-2 | TRBD1 | TRBV27 | CASSFRGGYGYTF | TGTGCCAGCAGTTTCAGGGGGGGATATGGCTACACCTTC
. | TRBJ2-2 | . | TRBV18 | CASSASQGETGELFF | TGTGCCAGCTCAGCAAGCCAGGGTGAGACCGGGGAGCTGTTTTTT
. | TRBJ1-1 | . | TRBV6-1 | CCRTDPHSNTEAFF | TGTTGCCGGACAGATCCACACTCGAACACTGAAGCTTTCTTT
. | TRBJ2-5 | . | TRBV4-1 | CASSQIWTDQETQYF | TGCGCCAGCAGCCAAATTTGGACAGACCAAGAGACCCAGTACTTC
once | TRBJ2-3 | . | TRBV6-5 | CASSYDGGTDTQYF | TGTGCCAGCAGCTACGATGGAGGTACAGATACGCAGTATTTT
. | TRBJ1-1 | . | TRBV2 | CASSGPEVGSLLTTTEAFF | TGTGCCAGCAGTGGACCGGAGGTGGGGAGTTTGCTTACCACCACTGAAGCTTTCTTT
. | TRBJ1-6 | TRBD1 | TRBV7-9 | CASRGTGGNSPLHF | TGTGCCAGCCGAGGGACAGGGGGTAATTCACCCCTCCACTTT
. | TRBJ2-1 | TRBD2 | TRBV11-3 | CASSEGLAGGPLEQFF | TGTGCCAGCAGCGAGGGACTAGCGGGAGGGCCTCTTGAGCAGTTCTTC
. | TRBJ2-3 | . | TRBV27 | CASSLLPVASADTQYF | TGTGCCAGCAGTTTGTTGCCGGTCGCGAGCGCAGATACGCAGTATTTT
. | TRBJ1-4 | . | TRBV6-1 | CASSAGGLGEKLFF | TGTGCCAGCAGTGCCGGGGGGCTGGGTGAAAAACTGTTTTTT